This passage covers 2 T cell receptor beta chains from one sample sequenced in a study of cytomegalovirus exposure and HLA in healthy donors. PCR amplification relied on 60 Vbeta primers (plus 13 Jbeta primers). Clones were read by immunoSEQ multiplex PCR, and TCRdb kept only the in-frame ones, dropping some. The data show some 110,000 clones, with approximately 80% seen just once and almost 5% held by the top ten. What was sequenced was PBMCs. These receptors all come from a middle-aged man in good health and CMV-seropositive.

Concerning this clone: Other DNA sequences in this sample translate to the same CDR3. The V call is TRBV29-1, the J call TRBJ1-6; tentative D call: TRBD1 (6 bases). Between the trimmed V and J ends, which lost 4 bases and 6 bases, there was a span of 10 bases. This CDR3 is 13 amino acids long. Looked up from germline, CDR1 is SQVTM and CDR2 is ANQGSEA. The CDR3 DNA sequence: TGCAGCGTTGCCACAGGGAGTAATTCACCCCTCCACTTT. Translated, it gives CSVATGSNSPLHF.

This clone was observed a single time. The genes are TRBV5-1 and TRBJ1-4, with D possibly TRBD1 on 5 matching bases. Deletions cut 0 bases from V and 7 bases from J, with 13 bases between. Germline values: CDR1 SGHRS, CDR2 YFSETQ. The CDR3 consists of 15 residues. The chain's CDR3 is CASSLGGYYAEKLFF. DNA for the CDR3: TGCGCCAGCAGCTTGGGGGGCTACTACGCTGAAAAACTGTTTTTT.